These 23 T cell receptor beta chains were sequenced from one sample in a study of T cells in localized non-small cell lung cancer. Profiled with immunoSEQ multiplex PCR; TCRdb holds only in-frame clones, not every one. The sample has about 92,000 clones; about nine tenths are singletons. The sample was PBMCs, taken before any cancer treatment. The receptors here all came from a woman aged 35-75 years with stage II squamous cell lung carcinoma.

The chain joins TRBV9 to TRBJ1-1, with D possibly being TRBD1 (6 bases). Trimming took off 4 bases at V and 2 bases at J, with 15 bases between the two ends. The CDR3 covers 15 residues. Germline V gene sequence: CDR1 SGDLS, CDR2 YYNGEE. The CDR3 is CASSLIPGANTEAFF. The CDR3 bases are TGTGCCAGCAGCCTCATCCCAGGGGCAAACACTGAAGCTTTCTTT.

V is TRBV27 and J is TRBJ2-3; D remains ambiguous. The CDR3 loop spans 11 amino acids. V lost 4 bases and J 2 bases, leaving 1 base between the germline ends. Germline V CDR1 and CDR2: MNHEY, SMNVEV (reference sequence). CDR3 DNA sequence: TGTGCCAGCAGTTCCACAGATACGCAGTATTTT. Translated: CASSSTDTQYF.

CDR3 coding DNA: TGTGCCAGTAGTAGGCAGGAACTATATAGCAATCAGCCCCAGCATTTT. Amino acids: CASSRQELYSNQPQHF. The chain uses TRBV19 and TRBJ1-5; D remains unclear. The V gene's germline CDR1 is LNHDA and CDR2 SQIVND (reference sequence). The CDR3 spans 16 residues. The ends were cut back, 4 bases at V and 0 bases at J, with 13 bases in the middle.

CDR3 bases: TGCAGCGTTGGGACAGTATACGAGCAGTACTTC. The encoded protein is CSVGTVYEQYF. This sequence joins TRBV29-1 and TRBJ2-7; D possibly corresponds to TRBD1 (6 bases). Per the germline V gene, CDR1 is SQVTM and CDR2 is ANQGSEA. The CDR3 loop spans 11 amino acids. V lost 4 bases, J lost 4 bases, and 8 bases lay in between.

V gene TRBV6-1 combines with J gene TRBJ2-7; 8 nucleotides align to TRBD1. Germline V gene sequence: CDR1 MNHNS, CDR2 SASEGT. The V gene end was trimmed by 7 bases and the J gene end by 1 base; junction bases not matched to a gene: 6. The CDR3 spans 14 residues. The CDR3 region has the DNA TGTGCCAGCAAACGGCAGGGGGCTTCCTACGAGCAGTACTTC. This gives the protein CASKRQGASYEQYF.

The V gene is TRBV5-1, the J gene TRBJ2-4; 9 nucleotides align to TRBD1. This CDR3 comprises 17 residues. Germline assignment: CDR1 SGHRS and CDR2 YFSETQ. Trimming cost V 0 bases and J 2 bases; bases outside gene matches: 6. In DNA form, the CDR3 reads TGCGCCAGCAGCTTGGAGGGGACAGGGTCGACCAAAAACATTCAGTACTTC. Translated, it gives CASSLEGTGSTKNIQYF.

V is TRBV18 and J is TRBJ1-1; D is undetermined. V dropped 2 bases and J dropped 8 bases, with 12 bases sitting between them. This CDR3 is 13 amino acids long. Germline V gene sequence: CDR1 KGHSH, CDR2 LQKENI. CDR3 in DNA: TGTGCCAGCTCACCAAGGACCTCGGGGGAAGCTTTCTTT. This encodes CASSPRTSGEAFF.

In DNA form, the CDR3 reads TGTGCCAGCAGCTTGGAGACCGGCTCCTACGAGCAGTACTTC. Translation: CASSLETGSYEQYF. The genes are TRBV5-4 and TRBJ2-7; D unresolved. The CDR3 runs 14 residues. The V gene lost 0 bases and the J gene lost 0 bases, with 7 bases spanning the gap. The germline gives CDR1 SGHNT, CDR2 YYREEE (reference sequence).

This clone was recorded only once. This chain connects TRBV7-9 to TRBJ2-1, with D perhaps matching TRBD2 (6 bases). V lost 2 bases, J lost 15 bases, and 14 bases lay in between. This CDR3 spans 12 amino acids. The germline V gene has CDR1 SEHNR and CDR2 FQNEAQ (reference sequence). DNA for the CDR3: TGTGCCAGCAGCTTACCCCCCCAGGGAGGGTTCTTC. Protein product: CASSLPPQGGFF.

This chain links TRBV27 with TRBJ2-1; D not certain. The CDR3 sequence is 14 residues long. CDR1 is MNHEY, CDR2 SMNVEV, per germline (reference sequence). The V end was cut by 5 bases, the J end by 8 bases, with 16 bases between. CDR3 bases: TGTGCCAGCAGTACTGCTCCCAGGATACATGAGCAGTTCTTC. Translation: CASSTAPRIHEQFF.

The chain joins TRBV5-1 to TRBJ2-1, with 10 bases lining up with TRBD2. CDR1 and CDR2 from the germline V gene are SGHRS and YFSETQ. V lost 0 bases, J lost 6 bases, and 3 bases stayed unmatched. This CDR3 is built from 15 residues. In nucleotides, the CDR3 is TGCGCCAGCAGCTTGGCTGCTAGCGGGAGCAATGAGCAGTTCTTC. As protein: CASSLAASGSNEQFF.

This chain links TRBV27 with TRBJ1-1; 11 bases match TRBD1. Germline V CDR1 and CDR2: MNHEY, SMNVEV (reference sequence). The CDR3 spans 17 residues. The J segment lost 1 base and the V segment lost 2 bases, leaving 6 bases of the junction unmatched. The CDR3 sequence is CASSLRDRGSPNTEAFF. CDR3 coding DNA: TGTGCCAGCAGTTTAAGGGACAGGGGGTCCCCGAACACTGAAGCTTTCTTT.

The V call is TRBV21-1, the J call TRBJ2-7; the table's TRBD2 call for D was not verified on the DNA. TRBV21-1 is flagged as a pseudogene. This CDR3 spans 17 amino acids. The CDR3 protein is CASSCGTSGSNAYEQYF. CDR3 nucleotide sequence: TGTGCCAGCAGTTGCGGGACTAGCGGGAGTAACGCCTACGAGCAGTACTTC.

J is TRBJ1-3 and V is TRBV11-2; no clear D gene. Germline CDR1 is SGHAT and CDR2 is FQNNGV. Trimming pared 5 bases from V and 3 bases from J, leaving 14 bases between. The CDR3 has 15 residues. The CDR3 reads CASSRSGFGGNTIYF. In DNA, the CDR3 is TGTGCCAGCAGCCGCAGTGGATTTGGTGGAAACACCATATATTTT.

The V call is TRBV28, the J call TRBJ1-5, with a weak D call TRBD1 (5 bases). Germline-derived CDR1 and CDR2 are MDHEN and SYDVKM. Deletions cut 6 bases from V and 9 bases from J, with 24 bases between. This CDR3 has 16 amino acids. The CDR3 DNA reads TGTGCCAGCAGCCGCCCCGGGACCGCTTTGAGCGGGCCCCAGCATTTT. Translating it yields CASSRPGTALSGPQHF.

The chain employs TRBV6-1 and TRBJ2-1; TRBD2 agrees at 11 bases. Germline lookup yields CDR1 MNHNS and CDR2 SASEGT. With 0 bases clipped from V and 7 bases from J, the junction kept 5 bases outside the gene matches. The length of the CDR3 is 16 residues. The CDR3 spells CASSEAGTSGRNEQFF. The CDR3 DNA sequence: TGTGCCAGCAGTGAAGCCGGAACTAGCGGGAGAAATGAGCAGTTCTTC.

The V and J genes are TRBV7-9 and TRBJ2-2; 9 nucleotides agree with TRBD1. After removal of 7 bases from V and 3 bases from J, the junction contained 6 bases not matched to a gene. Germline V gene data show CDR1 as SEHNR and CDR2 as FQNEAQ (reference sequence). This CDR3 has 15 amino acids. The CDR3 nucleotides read TGTGCCAGCAACCAGGGGGACAGGGACACCGGGGAGCTGTTTTTT. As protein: CASNQGDRDTGELFF.

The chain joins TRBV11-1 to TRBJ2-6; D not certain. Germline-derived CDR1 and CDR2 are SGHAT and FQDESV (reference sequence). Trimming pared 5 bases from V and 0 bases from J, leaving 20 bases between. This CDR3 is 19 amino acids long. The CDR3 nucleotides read TGTGCCAGCAGCCCCTGGGATTCTTCCTCCCCCTCTGGGGCCAACGTCCTGACTTTC. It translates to CASSPWDSSSPSGANVLTF.

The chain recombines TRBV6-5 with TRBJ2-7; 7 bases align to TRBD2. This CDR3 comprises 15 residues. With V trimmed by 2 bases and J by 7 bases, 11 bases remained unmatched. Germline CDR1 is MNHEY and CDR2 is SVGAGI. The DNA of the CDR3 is TGTGCCAGCAGTTACGACTCGCGGGGGAGAAAAGAGCAGTACTTC. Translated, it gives CASSYDSRGRKEQYF.

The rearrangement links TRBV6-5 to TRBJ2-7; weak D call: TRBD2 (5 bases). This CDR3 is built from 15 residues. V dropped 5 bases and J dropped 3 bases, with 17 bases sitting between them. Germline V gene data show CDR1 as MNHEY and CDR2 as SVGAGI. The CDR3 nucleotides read TGTGCCAGCAGTCGAGGTTTACGAGGGAGCTACGAGCAGTACTTC. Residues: CASSRGLRGSYEQYF.

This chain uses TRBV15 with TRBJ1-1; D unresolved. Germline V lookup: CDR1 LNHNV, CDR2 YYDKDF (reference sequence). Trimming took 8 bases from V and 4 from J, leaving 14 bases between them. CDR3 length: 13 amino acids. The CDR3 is CATVQLLGTEAFF. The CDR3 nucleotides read TGTGCCACCGTGCAGTTACTTGGCACTGAAGCTTTCTTT.

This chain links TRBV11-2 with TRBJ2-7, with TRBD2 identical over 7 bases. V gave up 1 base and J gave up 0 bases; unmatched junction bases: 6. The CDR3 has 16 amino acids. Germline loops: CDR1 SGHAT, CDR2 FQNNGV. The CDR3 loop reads CASSLVTGGGSYEQYF. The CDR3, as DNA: TGTGCCAGCAGCTTAGTCACTGGCGGGGGCTCCTACGAGCAGTACTTC. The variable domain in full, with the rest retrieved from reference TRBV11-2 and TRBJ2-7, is EAGVAQSPRYKIIEKRQSVAFWCNPISGHATLYWYQQILGQGPKLLIQFQNNGVVDDSQLPKDRFSAERLKGVDSTLKIQPAKLEDSAVYLCASSLVTGGGSYEQYFGPGTRLTVT.

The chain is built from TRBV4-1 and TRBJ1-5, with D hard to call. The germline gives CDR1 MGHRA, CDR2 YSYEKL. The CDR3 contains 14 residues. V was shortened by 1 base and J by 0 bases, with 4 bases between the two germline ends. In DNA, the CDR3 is TGCGCCAGCAGCCAAGTGACTAGCAATCAGCCCCAGCATTTT. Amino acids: CASSQVTSNQPQHF.